The clone carrying this TCR beta chain occurred many times. The treatment here: randomized to nivolumab then ipilimumab (arm A) or the reverse (arm B). Here immunoSEQ multiplex PCR was the method, and the copy in TCRdb shows in-frame clones only, minus some. The sample holds about 1,800 clones, 15% to 20% seen once. These data originate in a study of sequential checkpoint blockade in melanoma. CDR1 is SGHNT, CDR2 YENEEA, per germline. This CDR3 contains 16 residues. V was shortened by 4 bases and J by 0 bases, with 14 bases between the two germline ends. This sequence originates from a human donor with melanoma. V usage is TRBV11-3 and J usage is TRBJ2-3; D is unclear. Here the sequenced sample was tumor tissue (inferred from file names), taken from a patient given nivolumab and ipilimumab in sequence. The CDR3 bases are TGTGCCAGCAGCTCGTCAGGAATGTTTAGCACAGATACGCAGTATTTT. It is translated as CASSSSGMFSTDTQYF.